This T cell receptor (beta chain) stems from a study of regulatory T cells in long-lasting Graves disease. Notes on the study in general: Persistent disease preferred TRBV28, TRBJ1-2 and TRBJ2-5; new disease, TRBV20-1 and TRBJ2-1. Persistent patients had a count of shared public clonotypes (about 2,500) that exceeded that of new patients (approximately 1,000).

The time point here: newly diagnosed GD, antithyroid drugs for less than 3 months. The TCR library was prepared using RNA isolated from PBMCs. The EDTA tubes were filled with 8 to 9.5 milliliters of drawn peripheral blood. The germline V gene encodes CDR1 MDHEN and CDR2 SYDVKM. The V gene lost 3 bases and the J gene lost 1 base, with 11 bases spanning the gap. This CDR3 has 15 amino acids. Libraries of TCR beta came from iRepertoire HTBI primers plus Arm-PCR of CDR3 regions. Authors' methods: Looking across samples, the authors found about 62 TRBV and 12 to 15 TRBJ segments. TCRdb reprocessed the multiplex PCR reads via MiXCR and lists one record per CDR3 protein. In this record, the V and J calls reflect TCRdb's handling and not the investigators' own analysis. Of around 420,000 distinct CDR3 sequences in the sample, about 16% are singletons; the top ten hold roughly 20%. This clonotype was counted many times. Antigen specificity is unknown.

Sequenced here: peripheral blood mononuclear cells (PBMCs), sampled at new diagnosis, from a patient treated with antithyroid drugs. The chain carries TRBV28 and TRBJ2-3, with D possibly called TRBD1 or TRBD2 (5 bases each). The clonotype was recovered from a female donor with Graves disease. CDR3 in DNA: TGTGCCAGCAGTTTGGTTAGAGGGGGCACAGATACGCAGTATTTT. Its protein is CASSLVRGGTDTQYF.